These 27 T cell receptor beta chains share one sample of origin, sequenced in a study of shared clonotypes between healthy human individuals. TCRdb's copy holds only in-frame clones and misses some; the assay was immunoSEQ multiplex PCR. The repertoire includes some 2,100,000 clones, approximately 94% of them detected once, and roughly 0.13% sits in the top ten. The sample taken for sequencing was naive CD4+ T cells sorted from blood. Stated subset: CD45RA+ positively selected. The receptor set was obtained from a young man in good health.

The chain couples TRBV6-5 to TRBJ1-2, with D unresolved. The CDR3 totals 14 residues. V shed 5 bases and J shed 5 bases, with 15 bases lying between them. Per germline, CDR1 MNHEY and CDR2 SVGAGI. The CDR3 nucleotides are TGTGCCAGCAGTCGAGGCCCACGAGATTATGGCTACACCTTC. Translation: CASSRGPRDYGYTF.

The chain links TRBV29-1 to TRBJ1-2; 8 positions agree with TRBD1. The germline gives CDR1 SQVTM, CDR2 ANQGSEA. V was clipped by 3 bases and J by 6 bases; unmatched bases: 12. CDR3 length: 15 residues. The DNA of the CDR3 is TGCAGCGTTGATGGATCAGGGGGCGCTATGAATGGCTACACCTTC. Translating gives CSVDGSGGAMNGYTF. Full variable domain (outside the CDR3, taken from reference TRBV29-1 and TRBJ1-2): SAVISQKPSRDICQRGTSLTIQCQVDSQVTMMFWYRQQPGQSLTLIATANQGSEATYESGFVIDKFPISRPNLTFSTLTVSNMSPEDSSIYLCSVDGSGGAMNGYTFGSGTRLTVV.

This rearrangement joins TRBV15 to TRBJ2-7; D may be TRBD2 (6 bases). CDR1 is LNHNV and CDR2 is YYDKDF in the germline V gene (reference sequence). The CDR3 runs 13 residues. V lost 3 bases, J lost 4 bases, and 10 bases lay in between. The CDR3 loop is CATSRDYGYEQYF. In nucleotides, the CDR3 is TGTGCCACCAGCAGGGACTATGGGTACGAGCAGTACTTC.

The chain links TRBV5-6 to TRBJ1-4; 9 bases line up with TRBD1. With 2 bases clipped from V and 2 bases from J, the junction kept 4 bases outside the gene matches. The germline V gene encodes CDR1 SGHDT and CDR2 YYEEEE. CDR3 size: 16 residues. DNA of the CDR3: TGTGCCAGCAGCTTTGGAGGGACAGGGACTAATGAAAAACTGTTTTTT. Translated, it gives CASSFGGTGTNEKLFF.

The chain recombines TRBV30 with TRBJ2-3; TRBD2 agrees at 7 bases. This CDR3 comprises 15 residues. With V trimmed by 3 bases and J by 6 bases, 12 bases remained unmatched. Germline V gene data show CDR1 as GTSNPN and CDR2 as SVGIG (reference sequence). CDR3 bases: TGTGCCTGGAGGGGGGACTACCCGGTAAAGGATACGCAGTATTTT. Protein sequence: CAWRGDYPVKDTQYF.

The chain links TRBV7-2 to TRBJ1-2; D is unresolved. V was pared by 0 bases and J by 8 bases, with 16 bases between. Germline CDR1 SGHTA, CDR2 FQGNSA. The CDR3 consists of 15 residues. The CDR3 sequence: CASSLATQLVRGYTF. In nucleotides, the CDR3 is TGTGCCAGCAGCTTAGCTACCCAGCTTGTCCGCGGCTACACCTTC.

This clone was seen only once. V gene TRBV7-9 combines with J gene TRBJ2-2; D possibly corresponds to TRBD1 (6 bases). V was trimmed by 3 bases and J by 5 bases, leaving 13 bases between them. Germline loops: CDR1 SEHNR, CDR2 FQNEAQ (reference sequence). The CDR3 loop spans 15 amino acids. The CDR3 DNA sequence: TGTGCCAGCAGCTTCAGCACAGGGCCAACCGGGGAGCTGTTTTTT. It specifies CASSFSTGPTGELFF.

CDR3 DNA sequence: TGTGCCGGGACCCCTAGCGGGAGTTGGGCCGGGGAGCTGTTTTTT. The encoded protein is CAGTPSGSWAGELFF. The chain uses TRBV6-1 and TRBJ2-2, with 10 positions matching TRBD2. J lost 6 bases, V lost 11 bases, and 12 bases had no gene match. The CDR3 loop spans 15 amino acids. Per the germline V gene, CDR1 is MNHNS and CDR2 is SASEGT.

The V gene is TRBV4-1, the J gene TRBJ2-5, with 8 bases matching TRBD2. Germline V gives CDR1 MGHRA, CDR2 YSYEKL. The V and J ends lost 3 bases and 5 bases, in that order; junction bases with no gene match: 8. This CDR3 spans 15 amino acids. The CDR3, as DNA: TGCGCCAGCAGCCAGTCTTCTAGCGGGCGGGAGACCCAGTACTTC. It codes for CASSQSSSGRETQYF.

This chain uses TRBV5-8 with TRBJ2-7; D perhaps matches TRBD1 (5 bases). The germline V and J ends were trimmed by 5 bases and 0 bases, with 12 bases remaining between them. CDR3 length equals 14 residues. Germline CDR1 and CDR2: SGHTS and YDEGEE. CDR3 amino acids: CASRYRQISYEQYF. The CDR3 DNA reads TGTGCCAGCAGGTACAGGCAGATCTCCTACGAGCAGTACTTC.

J is TRBJ1-1 and V is TRBV10-3; D remains unclear. V was trimmed by 5 bases and J by 0 bases, leaving 10 bases between them. The CDR3 has 14 residues. CDR1 and CDR2 (germline): ENHRY, SYGVKD. In DNA, the CDR3 is TGTGCCATCAGTTTGACTGATTTGAACACTGAAGCTTTCTTT. Its translation: CAISLTDLNTEAFF.

The rearrangement joins TRBV10-1 to TRBJ2-7; TRBD1 aligns across 11 bases. V was pared by 5 bases and J by 7 bases, with 4 bases of the junction left unmatched. Germline CDR1 reads WNHNN; CDR2 reads SYGVQD (reference sequence). The CDR3 length is 13 residues. In DNA form, the CDR3 reads TGCGCCAGCAGTCTGGGACAGGGGGGGGAGCAGTACTTC. As protein: CASSLGQGGEQYF.

The chain links TRBV9 to TRBJ2-2; the D is unclear. The CDR3 consists of 14 residues. The germline gives CDR1 SGDLS, CDR2 YYNGEE. Trimming left V 4 bases short and J 4 bases short, with 11 bases between. The CDR3 nucleotides are TGTGCCAGCAGCCTGAGACACGGCACCGGGGAGCTGTTTTTT. The encoded protein is CASSLRHGTGELFF. The full variable domain, with the rest looked up from reference TRBV9 and TRBJ2-2, is DSGVTQTPKHLITATGQRVTLRCSPRSGDLSVYWYQQSLDQGLQFLIQYYNGEERAKGNILERFSAQQFPDLHSELNLSSLELGDSALYFCASSLRHGTGELFFGEGSRLTVL.

This clone was seen only once. This chain joins TRBV30 and TRBJ2-7, with 7 nucleotides matching TRBD2. The CDR3 is made up of 17 amino acids. Germline values: CDR1 GTSNPN, CDR2 SVGIG (reference sequence). J gave up 5 bases and V 4 bases, and 20 bases lay outside the gene matches. The CDR3 coding sequence is TGTGCCTGGATCCCGGTCCCGCTTGGACTAGTCCATGACGAGCAGTACTTC. Translating it yields CAWIPVPLGLVHDEQYF.

This chain uses TRBV6-1 with TRBJ1-3; 9 positions agree with TRBD1. CDR3 length: 14 residues. Germline V CDR1 and CDR2: MNHNS, SASEGT. With 7 bases clipped from V and 4 bases from J, the junction kept 5 bases outside the gene matches. CDR3 coding DNA: TGTGCCAGCACCGACAGGGGGAGAGGAAACACCATATATTTT. Residues: CASTDRGRGNTIYF.

The chain has TRBV6-7 and TRBJ2-2, with D tentatively TRBD1 (6 bases). TRBV6-7 is flagged as an ORF with uncertain function. This CDR3 has 12 amino acids. V dropped 6 bases and J dropped 10 bases, with 12 bases sitting between them. The CDR3 nucleotides read TGTGCCAGCAGACACAGGGTGGAGGAGCTGTTTTTT. This sequence encodes CASRHRVEELFF.

V gene TRBV9 combines with J gene TRBJ2-5, with D possibly being TRBD2 (6 bases). The germline gives CDR1 SGDLS, CDR2 YYNGEE. The CDR3 is made up of 15 amino acids. V was trimmed by 0 bases and J by 4 bases, leaving 13 bases between them. The DNA of the CDR3 is TGTGCCAGCAGCGTAGGAGTGGGGGGATCAGAGACCCAGTACTTC. Its translation is CASSVGVGGSETQYF.

This clone was picked up one time. The J gene is TRBJ1-1, the V gene TRBV6-5; 9 bases align to TRBD1. The trim removed 4 bases at V and 6 bases at J, leaving 6 bases unmatched. There are 14 residues in the CDR3. CDR1 and CDR2 from the germline V gene are MNHEY and SVGAGI. CDR3 sequence: CASSSPTGGAEAFF. The CDR3 coding sequence is TGTGCCAGCAGTTCCCCGACAGGGGGAGCTGAAGCTTTCTTT.

The J gene is TRBJ2-5, the V gene TRBV25-1; the D call may be TRBD1 or TRBD2 (5 bases each). This CDR3 comprises 15 residues. CDR1 MGHDK and CDR2 SYGVNS come from the germline V gene. Between the trimmed V and J ends, which lost 4 bases and 2 bases, there was a span of 14 bases. The CDR3 nucleotides are TGTGCCAGCAGTGTAGTTGGGGGAACTCAAGAGACCCAGTACTTC. Residues: CASSVVGGTQETQYF.

The V call is TRBV6-1, the J call TRBJ2-3; TRBD2 matches 7 bases. CDR1 MNHNS and CDR2 SASEGT come from the germline V gene. The CDR3 length is 13 residues. With V trimmed by 3 bases and J by 4 bases, 1 base remained unmatched. The CDR3 DNA follows: TGTGCCAGCAGTGAGGGGAGGGCAGATACGCAGTATTTT. The encoded protein is CASSEGRADTQYF.

This chain uses TRBV25-1 with TRBJ2-2; D gene ambiguous. Germline lookup yields CDR1 MGHDK and CDR2 SYGVNS. The ends were cut back, 5 bases at V and 3 bases at J, with 10 bases in the middle. CDR3 length: 14 residues. CDR3 sequence: CASSPDIDTGELFF. The CDR3 DNA reads TGTGCCAGCAGTCCCGACATTGACACCGGGGAGCTGTTTTTT.

The V call is TRBV6-1, the J call TRBJ2-1; 7 bases align to TRBD1. The germline V gene has CDR1 MNHNS and CDR2 SASEGT. The CDR3 is made up of 14 amino acids. V lost 8 bases and J lost 6; bases outside the gene matches: 10. The CDR3 loop reads CASSYGTVTNEQFF. The DNA for the CDR3 is TGTGCCAGCTCTTACGGGACAGTTACCAATGAGCAGTTCTTC.

This chain connects TRBV2 to TRBJ1-4; D unclear. V was shortened by 5 bases and J by 4 bases, with 14 bases between the two germline ends. CDR3 length: 15 amino acids. Germline V gene data show CDR1 as SNHLY and CDR2 as FYNNEI. This CDR3 reads CASSPSGQSNEKLFF. In DNA, the CDR3 is TGTGCCAGCAGTCCATCGGGTCAGAGTAATGAAAAACTGTTTTTT.

The CDR3 nucleotides are TGTGCCAGCAGCCCCCAGGGCATGAACACTGAAGCTTTCTTT. It encodes CASSPQGMNTEAFF. This sequence joins TRBV9 and TRBJ1-1; TRBD1 might be the D (5 bases). V was pared by 4 bases and J by 0 bases, with 10 bases between. The CDR3 loop spans 14 amino acids. Per the germline V gene, CDR1 is SGDLS and CDR2 is YYNGEE.

The chain combines TRBV4-1 with TRBJ1-5, with TRBD1 as a possible D gene (5 bases). The CDR3 totals 13 residues. Trimming shortened V by 4 bases and J by 12 bases, and 16 bases separated the two germline ends. CDR1 MGHRA and CDR2 YSYEKL come from the germline V gene. CDR3 DNA: TGCGCCAGCAGCCCCCAGGGAGGGGACCTCCAGCATTTT. It encodes CASSPQGGDLQHF.

This clone was seen just once. This rearrangement joins TRBV5-6 to TRBJ2-7; D possibly corresponds to TRBD2 (6 bases). V was trimmed by 4 bases and J by 1 base, leaving 21 bases between them. Per the germline V gene, CDR1 is SGHDT and CDR2 is YYEEEE. The CDR3 spans 17 residues. This CDR3 is CASSPSSGGATSYEQYF. The CDR3 DNA follows: TGTGCCAGCAGCCCAAGTAGCGGAGGGGCCACATCCTACGAGCAGTACTTC. The full variable domain, completed using reference TRBV5-6 and TRBJ2-7, is DAGVTQSPTHLIKTRGQQVTLRCSPKSGHDTVSWYQQALGQGPQFIFQYYEEEERQRGNFPDRFSGHQFPNYSSELNVNALLLGDSALYLCASSPSSGGATSYEQYFGPGTRLTVT.

CDR3 coding DNA: TGTGCAAGTCGCTTAGACCCGGACAGGACCTATAATTCACCCCTCCACTTT. It codes for CASRLDPDRTYNSPLHF. The chain recombines TRBV12-2 with TRBJ1-6; no check of the table's D call, TRBD1, against the DNA was made. TRBV12-2 constitutes a pseudogene. This CDR3 spans 17 amino acids.